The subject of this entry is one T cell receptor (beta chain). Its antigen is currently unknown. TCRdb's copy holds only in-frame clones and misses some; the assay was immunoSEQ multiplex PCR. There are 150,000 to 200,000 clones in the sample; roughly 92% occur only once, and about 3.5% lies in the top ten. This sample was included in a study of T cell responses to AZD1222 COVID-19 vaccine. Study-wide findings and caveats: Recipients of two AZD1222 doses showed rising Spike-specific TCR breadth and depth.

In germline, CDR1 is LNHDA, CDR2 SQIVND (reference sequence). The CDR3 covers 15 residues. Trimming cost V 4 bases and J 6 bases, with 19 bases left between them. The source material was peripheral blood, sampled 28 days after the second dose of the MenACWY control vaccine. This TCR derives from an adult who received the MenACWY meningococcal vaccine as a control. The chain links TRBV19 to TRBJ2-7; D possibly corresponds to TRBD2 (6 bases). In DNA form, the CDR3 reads TGTGCCAGTAGTACCTTTAGCGGAGGGACCAGCGAGCAGTACTTC. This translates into CASSTFSGGTSEQYF.